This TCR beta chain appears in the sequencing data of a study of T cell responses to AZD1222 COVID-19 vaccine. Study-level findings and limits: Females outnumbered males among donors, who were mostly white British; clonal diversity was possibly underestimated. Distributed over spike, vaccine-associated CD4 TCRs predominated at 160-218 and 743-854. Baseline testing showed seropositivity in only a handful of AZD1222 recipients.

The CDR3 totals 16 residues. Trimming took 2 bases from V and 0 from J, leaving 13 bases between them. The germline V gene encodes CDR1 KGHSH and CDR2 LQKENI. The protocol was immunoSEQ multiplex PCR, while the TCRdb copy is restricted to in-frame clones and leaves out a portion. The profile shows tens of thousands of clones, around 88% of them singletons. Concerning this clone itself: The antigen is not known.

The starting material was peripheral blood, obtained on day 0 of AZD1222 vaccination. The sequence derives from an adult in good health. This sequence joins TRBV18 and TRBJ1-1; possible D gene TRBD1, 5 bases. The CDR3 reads CASSPMGEGMNTEAFF. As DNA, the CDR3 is TGTGCCAGCTCACCAATGGGAGAGGGGATGAACACTGAAGCTTTCTTT.